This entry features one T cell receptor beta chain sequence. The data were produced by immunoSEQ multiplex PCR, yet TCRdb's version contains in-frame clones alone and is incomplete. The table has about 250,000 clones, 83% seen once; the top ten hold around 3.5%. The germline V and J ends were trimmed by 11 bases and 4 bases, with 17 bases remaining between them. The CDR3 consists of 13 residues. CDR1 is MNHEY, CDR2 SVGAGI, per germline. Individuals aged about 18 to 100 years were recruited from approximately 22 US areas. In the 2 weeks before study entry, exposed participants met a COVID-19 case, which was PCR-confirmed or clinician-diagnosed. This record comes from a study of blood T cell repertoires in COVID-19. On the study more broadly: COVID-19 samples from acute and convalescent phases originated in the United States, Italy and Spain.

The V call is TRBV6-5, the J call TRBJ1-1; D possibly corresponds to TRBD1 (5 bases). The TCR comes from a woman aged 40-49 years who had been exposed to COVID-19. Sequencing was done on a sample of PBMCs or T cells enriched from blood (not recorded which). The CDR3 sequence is CAGAEGLGTEAFF. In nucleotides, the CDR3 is TGTGCCGGGGCGGAGGGGCTTGGCACTGAAGCTTTCTTT.